This passage covers 21 T cell receptor beta chains from one sample sequenced in a study of cytomegalovirus exposure and HLA in healthy donors. This PCR relied on a set of 60 Vbeta primers and 13 Jbeta primers. Here immunoSEQ multiplex PCR was the method, and the copy in TCRdb shows in-frame clones only, minus some. Among about 130,000 clones listed, over 70% were seen once. Sequencing input: PBMCs. All receptors derive from a middle-aged woman in good health and CMV-seronegative.

Comment on this clone: This sample includes further DNA sequences coding for the same CDR3. V usage is TRBV28 and J usage is TRBJ2-1; 10 bases line up with TRBD2. Germline lookup yields CDR1 MDHEN and CDR2 SYDVKM. The V segment lost 9 bases and the J segment 8 bases; nucleotides outside the gene matches: 13. There are 15 residues in the CDR3. The CDR3 spells CASADQRGGTHEQFF. CDR3 nucleotide sequence: TGTGCCAGTGCCGACCAGCGGGGGGGGACCCATGAGCAGTTCTTC. The complete variable domain, with remaining parts taken from reference TRBV28 and TRBJ2-1, reads DVKVTQSSRYLVKRTGEKVFLECVQDMDHENMFWYRQDPGLGLRLIYFSYDVKMKEKGDIPEGYSVSREKKERFSLILESASTNQTSMYLCASADQRGGTHEQFFGPGTRLTVL.

With respect to this clone: The germline gene is not matched at one end of the junction; a read error may be the cause. The chain combines TRBV7-9 with TRBJ1-1; TRBD1 matches 8 bases. Germline V gives CDR1 SEHNR, CDR2 FQNEAQ (reference sequence). The length of the CDR3 is 13 residues. This CDR3 reads CSSSPGQGAKAFF. CDR3 nucleotide sequence: TGTTCCAGCAGCCCCGGACAGGGAGCCAAAGCTTTCTTT. The full variable domain, completed using reference TRBV7-9 and TRBJ1-1, is DTGVSQNPRHKITKRGQNVTFRCDPISEHNRLYWYRQTLGQGPEFLTYFQNEAQLEKSRLLSDRFSAERPKGSFSTLEIQRTEQGDSAMYLCSSSPGQGAKAFFGQGTRLTVV.

Turning to this clone: An end of the junction does not agree with germline; a read error may underlie this. V and J are TRBV7-9 and TRBJ2-2, with 7 bases aligning to TRBD1. CDR1 SEHNR and CDR2 FQNEAQ come from the germline V gene (reference sequence). The CDR3 spans 15 residues. The CDR3 loop reads CSSSPDRFGTGELFF. The CDR3 DNA follows: TGTTCCAGCAGCCCGGACAGGTTCGGGACCGGGGAGCTGTTTTTT. Variable domain in full (rest from reference TRBV7-9 and TRBJ2-2): DTGVSQNPRHKITKRGQNVTFRCDPISEHNRLYWYRQTLGQGPEFLTYFQNEAQLEKSRLLSDRFSAERPKGSFSTLEIQRTEQGDSAMYLCSSSPDRFGTGELFFGEGSRLTVL.

This chain connects TRBV7-2 to TRBJ2-2, with 9 bases that match TRBD1. In germline, CDR1 is SGHTA, CDR2 FQGNSA. V lost 6 bases and J lost 6; bases outside the gene matches: 11. The length of the CDR3 is 16 residues. The CDR3 sequence: CASRNPLRQGAGELFF. CDR3 bases: TGTGCCAGCAGGAACCCTTTGAGACAGGGGGCCGGGGAGCTGTTTTTT. The variable domain in full, completed from reference TRBV7-2 and TRBJ2-2, reads GAGVSQSPSNKVTEKGKDVELRCDPISGHTALYWYRQSLGQGLEFLIYFQGNSAPDKSGLPSDRFSAERTGGSVSTLTIQRTQQEDSAVYLCASRNPLRQGAGELFFGEGSRLTVL.

As DNA, the CDR3 is TGCGCCAGCAGCTTGGCCTCAGGGCGACTTGGCACCTTC. Its translation is CASSLASGRLGTF. The rearrangement joins TRBV5-1 to TRBJ1-2, with D tentatively TRBD1 (5 bases). CDR1 and CDR2 (germline): SGHRS, YFSETQ. The CDR3 is 13 residues long. Trimming removed 0 bases from V and 13 bases from J, with 16 bases in between.

The chain recombines TRBV10-3 with TRBJ1-4; 9 bases are shared with TRBD1. Germline lookup yields CDR1 ENHRY and CDR2 SYGVKD. V trimming: 2 bases; J trimming: 12 bases; junction bases outside the gene matches: 10. The CDR3 totals 15 residues. This CDR3 is CAISEGEGQGPQLFF. In DNA form, the CDR3 reads TGTGCCATCAGTGAGGGGGAGGGACAGGGCCCCCAACTGTTTTTT.

The chain joins TRBV28 to TRBJ2-2, with 8 bases lining up with TRBD2. The CDR3 sequence is 13 residues long. Germline trimming cut 10 bases from V and 5 bases from J; bases unmatched to any gene: 6. The germline CDR1 and CDR2 sequences are MDHEN and SYDVKM. In DNA, the CDR3 is TGTGCCATCCGAGCGGGAGTAACCGGGGAGCTGTTTTTT. Amino acids: CAIRAGVTGELFF.

The chain recombines TRBV14 with TRBJ2-5, with D possibly matching TRBD1 (6 bases). Germline CDR1 and CDR2: SGHDN and FVKESK. The CDR3 is 15 amino acids. The ends were cut back, 4 bases at V and 2 bases at J, with 14 bases in the middle. The chain's CDR3 is CASSPVDRLQETQYF. The CDR3 coding sequence is TGTGCCAGCAGCCCCGTCGACAGGCTGCAAGAGACCCAGTACTTC.

This chain links TRBV29-1 with TRBJ2-1; TRBD1 is a possible D gene (5 bases). Between the trimmed V and J ends, which lost 2 bases and 4 bases, there was a span of 6 bases. The germline V gene has CDR1 SQVTM and CDR2 ANQGSEA. The CDR3 length is 12 residues. In DNA, the CDR3 is TGCAGCGTTGAAAGGGGTTACAATGAGCAGTTCTTC. This translates into CSVERGYNEQFF.

The gene calls are TRBV7-6 and TRBJ2-7; D possibly corresponds to TRBD1 (6 bases). The length of the CDR3 is 16 residues. Deletions cut 0 bases from V and 5 bases from J, with 17 bases between. In germline, CDR1 is SGHVS, CDR2 FNYEAQ. The CDR3 DNA is TGTGCCAGCAGCTTAGCGGGTTATGACAGGCTGCACGAGCAGTACTTC. This sequence encodes CASSLAGYDRLHEQYF.

V usage is TRBV7-6 and J usage is TRBJ2-5; 8 nucleotides match TRBD2. The J call may be mistaken, given a closer DNA end match to TRBJ2-7. This CDR3 has 16 residues. In germline, CDR1 is SGHVS, CDR2 FNYEAQ. DNA for the CDR3: TGTGCCAGCAGCCAAGAAGGACTAGCCGACGTTTACGAGCAGTACTTC. This encodes CASSQEGLADVYEQYF.

This clone was seen a single time. The chain joins TRBV28 to TRBJ2-2; D might be TRBD1 (6 bases). CDR1 is MDHEN, CDR2 SYDVKM, per germline. CDR3 length: 15 amino acids. The V gene lost 5 bases and the J gene lost 5 bases, with 15 bases spanning the gap. The CDR3 is CASSPASGVTGELFF. The CDR3 DNA follows: TGTGCCAGCAGTCCTGCCTCAGGGGTTACCGGGGAGCTGTTTTTT.

This clone was seen a few times. This CDR3 reads CASSLQGALSKNIQYF. Here the CDR3 DNA reads TGTGCCAGCAGCTTACAGGGGGCGTTATCCAAAAACATTCAGTACTTC. The chain carries TRBV7-8 and TRBJ2-4; 8 positions match TRBD1. The CDR3 totals 16 residues. CDR1 is SGHVS, CDR2 FQNEAQ, per germline. V lost 2 bases, J lost 2 bases, and 5 bases stayed unmatched. Full variable domain (outside the CDR3, taken from reference TRBV7-8 and TRBJ2-4): GAGVSQSPRYKVAKRGQDVALRCDPISGHVSLFWYQQALGQGPEFLTYFQNEAQLDKSGLPSDRFFAERPEGSVSTLKIQRTQQEDSAVYLCASSLQGALSKNIQYFGAGTRLSVL.

The genes are TRBV10-3 and TRBJ1-6; D might be TRBD1 (6 bases). V shed 6 bases and J shed 5 bases, with 14 bases lying between them. The CDR3 sequence is 15 residues long. Germline lookup yields CDR1 ENHRY and CDR2 SYGVKD. The CDR3 sequence is CAIRPRTENNSPLHF. The CDR3 DNA reads as TGTGCCATCAGACCACGGACAGAGAATAATTCACCCCTCCACTTT.

The V and J genes are TRBV7-2 and TRBJ2-5, with D perhaps matching TRBD2 (5 bases). Trimming took off 5 bases at V and 5 bases at J, with 12 bases between the two ends. This CDR3 comprises 13 residues. Germline CDR1 SGHTA, CDR2 FQGNSA. CDR3 region: CASSRGLRETQYF. CDR3 nucleotides: TGTGCCAGCAGCCGAGGGCTTAGGGAGACCCAGTACTTC.

The chain combines TRBV15 with TRBJ2-6, with 9 nucleotides matching TRBD1. The trim removed 3 bases at V and 0 bases at J, leaving 6 bases unmatched. The CDR3 sequence is 18 residues long. Per the germline V gene, CDR1 is LNHNV and CDR2 is YYDKDF (reference sequence). Written as DNA, the CDR3 is TGTGCCACCAGCAGGGGAGGGACAGGGCTCTCTGGGGCCAACGTCCTGACTTTC. Its translation is CATSRGGTGLSGANVLTF.

This chain joins TRBV5-5 and TRBJ2-3, with TRBD1 as a possible D gene (5 bases). The V end lost 2 bases, the J end lost 0 bases, and 13 bases lay between the germline ends. In germline, CDR1 is SGHKS, CDR2 YYEKEE (reference sequence). The CDR3 has 16 amino acids. This CDR3 is CASSFPTTASTDTQYF. The CDR3 nucleotides are TGTGCCAGCAGCTTTCCGACGACAGCGAGCACAGATACGCAGTATTTT.

The genes are TRBV5-1 and TRBJ2-1; D perhaps matches TRBD2 (6 bases). The CDR3 has 14 residues. V was shortened by 4 bases and J by 1 base, with 9 bases between the two germline ends. Germline V gene sequence: CDR1 SGHRS, CDR2 YFSETQ. CDR3 nucleotides: TGCGCCAGCAGCGAACTAGCATCCTACAATGAGCAGTTCTTC. Residues: CASSELASYNEQFF.

The chain recombines TRBV27 with TRBJ2-7; no clear D gene. In germline, CDR1 is MNHEY, CDR2 SMNVEV (reference sequence). The V gene lost 8 bases and the J gene lost 1 base, with 12 bases spanning the gap. The CDR3 is 13 residues long. The CDR3 sequence: CASGPRRSYEQYF. For the CDR3, the DNA is TGTGCCAGCGGCCCTCGAAGATCCTACGAGCAGTACTTC.

This clone was counted a single time. The rearrangement links TRBV19 to TRBJ1-5; 8 nucleotides agree with TRBD1. Trimming took 10 bases from V and 7 from J; bases not matched to a gene: 12. CDR3 length: 14 residues. CDR1 LNHDA and CDR2 SQIVND come from the germline V gene (reference sequence). CDR3 region: CANIQDRELQPQHF. In DNA, the CDR3 is TGTGCCAATATTCAGGACAGGGAACTACAGCCCCAGCATTTT.

V gene TRBV5-1 combines with J gene TRBJ2-7, with 10 bases matching TRBD2. Germline V CDR1 and CDR2: SGHRS, YFSETQ. The CDR3 loop spans 16 amino acids. The trim removed 0 bases at V and 7 bases at J, leaving 10 bases unmatched. CDR3 in amino acids: CASSLESAGGPSEQYF. CDR3 bases: TGCGCCAGCAGCTTGGAGTCAGCGGGGGGGCCTAGTGAGCAGTACTTC. Using reference TRBV5-1 and TRBJ2-7 for the parts outside the CDR3, the full variable domain is KAGVTQTPRYLIKTRGQQVTLSCSPISGHRSVSWYQQTPGQGLQFLFEYFSETQRNKGNFPGRFSGRQFSNSRSEMNVSTLELGDSALYLCASSLESAGGPSEQYFGPGTRLTVT.